The present T cell receptor (beta chain) was sequenced within a study of PD-1 blockade in classical Hodgkin lymphoma (dated by TCRdb to the early 2020s). Broadly, across the study: Nivolumab dosing was 3 mg/kg intravenously every 2 weeks, continuing until either disease progression or unacceptable toxicity. The study used CyTOF and TCR beta sequencing to define a peripheral blood immune signature of response to PD-1 blockade in classical Hodgkin lymphoma. What the work shows at the level of the full study, not this receptor alone: Among trial patients, those achieving complete response had baseline diversity similar to that of newly diagnosed patients, while diversity was significantly lower in partial responders and progressors. Newly diagnosed patients were reported to have lower baseline TCR diversity than healthy donors, and relapsed/refractory patients were reported to have lower baseline TCR diversity still. Lower diversity was observed in patients in whom nivolumab was started less than 1 year after ASCT, and these patients were excluded from later analyses so that confounding by immune reconstitution would be avoided. A significant rise by C4D1 was seen in CD4+ but not CD8+ TCR diversity (p=0.0027 vs p=0.16), with the rise being most apparent in complete responders (p=0.02). The study was restricted to a single clinical trial cohort, and the causes of repertoire differences, possibly disease activity or prior therapy, were left undefined.

The sample's time point label is to be understood as: cycle 4 day 1 (C4D1), after about 6 weeks of nivolumab. Every trial patient had relapsed following autologous stem cell transplantation, and prior brentuximab vedotin exposure was what differed among cohorts A, B and C. The trial cohort comprised 56 patients with relapsed/refractory classical Hodgkin lymphoma whose best overall responses were complete response, partial response or progressive disease. Trial patients were treated with single-agent nivolumab in the multi-cohort phase II CheckMate 205 trial. Best overall response was determined by an independent review committee according to the 2007 International Working Group response criteria. Trial PBMCs were obtained immediately prior to nivolumab initiation (C1D1) and on therapy at cycle 2 day 1 and cycle 4 day 1. Peripheral blood was collected in 8 mL Vacutainer Cell Preparation Tubes, from which PBMCs were isolated by centrifugation and then cryopreserved.

This clone came up a few times. Its binding antigen is unknown. No base quality information exists; no much larger clone differs at one position. Genomic DNA was extracted with the Qiagen DNeasy kit from unsorted PBMCs and from negatively selected CD4+ and CD8+ fractions. Amplification of TCR beta CDR3 regions was done by immunoSEQ multiplex PCR with primers that anneal to V and J segments. A synthetic immune receptor repertoire was used to minimize amplification bias, and remaining bias was computationally removed after sequencing. As for the original processing: Custom Python scripts were used to quantify repertoire diversity as the Shannon entropy index. Unsorted, CD4+ and CD8+ repertoires were examined separately, except in combined analyses, for which CD4+ and CD8+ sequences were merged in silico. A clone was considered expanded if an increase in frequency of at least 2-fold after treatment relative to C1D1 was found, and a pseudocount of 0.5 was applied to clones undetected at baseline. Clones with 0 or 1 copy at C1D1 were defined as singleton clones, while clones with 2 or more copies were defined as non-singleton clones. Clones expanded in unsorted samples were annotated as CD4+, CD8+ or unknown by matching protein sequences in sorted samples from the same patient. Wilcoxon tests on paired samples were used to test changes in diversity from C1D1 to C4D1. Sourced from immuneACCESS, this table was stored by TCRdb with only in-frame sequences that have V and J called. A share of the clones is absent; for the studies checked, an unresolved V gene accounts for under half, and the remainder has no known explanation. V and J calls and clone size are copied from that table; D and trimming were computed from the DNA. In all, the sample holds about 9,200 clones, and about 82% of those were seen once. Of the sample, around 45% is held by the ten largest clones.

The CDR3 sequence holds 14 residues, the cysteine and phenylalanine included. Just CDR3 DNA is preserved here, 42 bases in frame from base 1. The germline V gene yields SGDLS for CDR1 and YYNGEE for CDR2. A distance of 14 bases separates the germline ends of V and J, which lose 3 bases and 5 bases respectively. Recombination linked TRBV9 to TRBJ2-5, with the D gene call left open. The source of this sequence is a human donor with classical Hodgkin lymphoma. The sequenced sample was peripheral blood mononuclear cells (PBMCs), obtained before the fourth cycle of nivolumab. The CDR3 protein is CASSAASGRETQYF. In nucleotide form, the sequence is TGTGCCAGCAGCGCCGCTTCGGGTCGGGAGACCCAGTACTTC.